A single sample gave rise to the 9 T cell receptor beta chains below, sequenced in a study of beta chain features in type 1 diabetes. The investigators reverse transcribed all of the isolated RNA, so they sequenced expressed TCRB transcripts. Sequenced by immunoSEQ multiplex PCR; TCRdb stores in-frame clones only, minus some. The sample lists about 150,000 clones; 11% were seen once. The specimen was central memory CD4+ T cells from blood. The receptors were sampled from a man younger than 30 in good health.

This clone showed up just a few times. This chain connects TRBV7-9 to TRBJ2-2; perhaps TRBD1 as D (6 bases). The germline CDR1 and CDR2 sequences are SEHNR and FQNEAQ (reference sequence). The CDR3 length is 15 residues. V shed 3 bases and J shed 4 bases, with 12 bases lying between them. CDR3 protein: CASSLQGRGTGELFF. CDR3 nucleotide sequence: TGTGCCAGCAGCTTGCAGGGGAGAGGCACCGGGGAGCTGTTTTTT.

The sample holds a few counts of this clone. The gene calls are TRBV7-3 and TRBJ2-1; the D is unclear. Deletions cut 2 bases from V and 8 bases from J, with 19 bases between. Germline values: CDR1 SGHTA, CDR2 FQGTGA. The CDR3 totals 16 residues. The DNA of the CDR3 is TGTGCCAGCAGCTTATCTTCACCTGGGGTGTCCGATGAGCAGTTCTTC. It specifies CASSLSSPGVSDEQFF.

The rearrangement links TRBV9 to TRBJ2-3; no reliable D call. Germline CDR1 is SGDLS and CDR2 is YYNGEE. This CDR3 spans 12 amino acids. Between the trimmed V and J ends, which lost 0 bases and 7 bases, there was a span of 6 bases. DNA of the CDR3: TGTGCCAGCAGCGTAGGAGGTAATACGCAGTATTTT. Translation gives CASSVGGNTQYF.

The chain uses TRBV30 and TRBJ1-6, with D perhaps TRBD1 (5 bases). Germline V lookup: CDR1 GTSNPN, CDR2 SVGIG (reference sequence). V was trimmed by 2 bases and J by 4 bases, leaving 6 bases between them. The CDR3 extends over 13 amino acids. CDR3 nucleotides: TGTGCCTGGAGTCGGGGGTATAATTCACCCCTCCACTTT. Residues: CAWSRGYNSPLHF.

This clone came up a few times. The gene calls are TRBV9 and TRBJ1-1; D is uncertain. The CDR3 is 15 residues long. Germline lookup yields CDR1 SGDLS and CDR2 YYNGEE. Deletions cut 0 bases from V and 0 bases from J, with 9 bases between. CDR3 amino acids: CASSVGRTMNTEAFF. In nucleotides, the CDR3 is TGTGCCAGCAGCGTAGGTCGCACGATGAACACTGAAGCTTTCTTT. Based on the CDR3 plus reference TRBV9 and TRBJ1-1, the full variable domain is DSGVTQTPKHLITATGQRVTLRCSPRSGDLSVYWYQQSLDQGLQFLIQYYNGEERAKGNILERFSAQQFPDLHSELNLSSLELGDSALYFCASSVGRTMNTEAFFGQGTRLTVV.

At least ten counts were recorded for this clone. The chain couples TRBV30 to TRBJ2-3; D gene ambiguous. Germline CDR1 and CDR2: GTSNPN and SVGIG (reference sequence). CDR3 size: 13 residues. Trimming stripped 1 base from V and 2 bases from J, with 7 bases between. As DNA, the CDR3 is TGTGCCTGGAGTGCCCGGTCCACAGATACGCAGTATTTT. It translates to CAWSARSTDTQYF.

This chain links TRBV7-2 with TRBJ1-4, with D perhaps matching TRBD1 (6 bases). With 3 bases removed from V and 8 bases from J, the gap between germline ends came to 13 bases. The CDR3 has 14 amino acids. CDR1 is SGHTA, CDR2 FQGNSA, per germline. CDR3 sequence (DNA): TGTGCCAGCAGCTTGGGGCAGGGGATCGAAAAACTGTTTTTT. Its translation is CASSLGQGIEKLFF.

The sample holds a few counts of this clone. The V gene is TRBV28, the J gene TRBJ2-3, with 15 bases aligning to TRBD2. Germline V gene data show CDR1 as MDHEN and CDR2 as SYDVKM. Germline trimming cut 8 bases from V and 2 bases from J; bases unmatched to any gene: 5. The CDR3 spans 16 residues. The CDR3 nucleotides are TGTGCCAGCTATTGGACTAGCGGGAGGGTCACAGATACGCAGTATTTT. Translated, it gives CASYWTSGRVTDTQYF.

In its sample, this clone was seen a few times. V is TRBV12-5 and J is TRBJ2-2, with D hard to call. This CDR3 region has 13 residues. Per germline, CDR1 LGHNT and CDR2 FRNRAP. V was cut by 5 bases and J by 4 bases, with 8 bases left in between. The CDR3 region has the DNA TGTGCTAGTGGTACGGCCCTCACCGGGGAGCTGTTTTTT. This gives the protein CASGTALTGELFF.